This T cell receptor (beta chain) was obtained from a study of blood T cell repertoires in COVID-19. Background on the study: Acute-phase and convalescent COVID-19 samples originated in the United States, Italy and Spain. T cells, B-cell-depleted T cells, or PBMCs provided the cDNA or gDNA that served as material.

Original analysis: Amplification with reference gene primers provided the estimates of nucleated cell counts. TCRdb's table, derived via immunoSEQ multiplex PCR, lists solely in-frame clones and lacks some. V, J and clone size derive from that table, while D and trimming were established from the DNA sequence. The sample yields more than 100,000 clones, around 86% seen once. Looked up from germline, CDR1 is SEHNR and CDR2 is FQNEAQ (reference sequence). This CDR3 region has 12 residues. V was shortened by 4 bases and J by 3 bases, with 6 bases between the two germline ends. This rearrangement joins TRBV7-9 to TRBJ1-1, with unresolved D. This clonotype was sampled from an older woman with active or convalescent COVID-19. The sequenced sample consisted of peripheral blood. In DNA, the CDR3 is TGTGCCAGCAGCTCGACTTACACTGAAGCTTTCTTT. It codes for CASSSTYTEAFF.